Shown below are 8 T cell receptor beta chains from a single sample sequenced in a study of tumor-infiltrating lymphocytes in localized non-small cell lung cancer. Measured with immunoSEQ multiplex PCR; TCRdb has only the in-frame clones, and not every one. The repertoire holds approximately 8,100 clones, with around 62% as singletons. Sequencing was carried out using uninvolved lung tissue not adjacent to the tumor. The source of these receptors is a human donor with non-small cell lung cancer.

V and J are TRBV28 and TRBJ2-7; perhaps TRBD2 as D (5 bases). Germline CDR1 is MDHEN and CDR2 is SYDVKM. CDR3 size: 14 residues. V lost 8 bases and J lost 7, with 21 bases in between. The CDR3 is CASGPTNLEREQYF. The CDR3 DNA sequence: TGTGCCAGCGGACCGACTAATTTGGAGCGGGAGCAGTACTTC.

This clone was detected only a few times. This chain connects TRBV9 to TRBJ1-1; possible D gene TRBD1, 5 bases. This CDR3 has 13 amino acids. V gave up 3 bases and J gave up 3 bases, with 9 bases separating them. In germline, CDR1 is SGDLS, CDR2 YYNGEE. The CDR3 loop is CASSAMGHTEAFF. The CDR3 nucleotides read TGTGCCAGCAGCGCCATGGGGCACACTGAAGCTTTCTTT.

The chain recombines TRBV28 with TRBJ2-7; 8 bases fit TRBD2. V lost 7 bases, J lost 7 bases, and 18 bases stayed unmatched. Germline V gene sequence: CDR1 MDHEN, CDR2 SYDVKM. The CDR3 covers 16 residues. This CDR3 reads CASNSLRLATLLEQYF. The CDR3 DNA reads as TGTGCCAGCAATTCTTTAAGACTAGCGACCCTCTTAGAGCAGTACTTC.

The rearrangement links TRBV11-3 to TRBJ2-7; D is uncertain. The CDR3 runs 13 residues. V lost 1 base and J lost 4, with 8 bases in between. Germline lookup yields CDR1 SGHNT and CDR2 YENEEA. CDR3 amino acids: CASSLGQTYEQYF. CDR3 in DNA: TGTGCCAGCAGCTTAGGGCAGACATACGAGCAGTACTTC.

The chain combines TRBV28 with TRBJ2-7; either TRBD1 or TRBD2 may supply D (6 bases each). This CDR3 contains 13 residues. Trimming took off 3 bases at V and 5 bases at J, with 11 bases between the two ends. Germline CDR1 MDHEN, CDR2 SYDVKM. The CDR3 loop reads CASSFGGPDEQYF. In DNA, the CDR3 is TGTGCCAGCAGTTTTGGGGGGCCTGACGAGCAGTACTTC.

This chain connects TRBV5-3 to TRBJ1-1, with D unclear. TRBV5-3 is an open reading frame, and its role is uncertain. V was clipped by 8 bases and J by 6 bases, with 14 bases between them. CDR3 size: 12 residues. CDR3 sequence: CASSLDSAEAFF. The CDR3 bases are TGTGCCAGCAGCCTTGACTCCGCTGAAGCTTTCTTT.

The V call is TRBV7-2, the J call TRBJ2-3, with 12 nucleotides matching TRBD2. CDR1 and CDR2 (germline): SGHTA, FQGNSA. The CDR3 totals 18 residues. V lost 2 bases and J lost 10; bases outside the gene matches: 16. The CDR3 reads CASSLHSPSGRAGVAQYF. CDR3 nucleotide sequence: TGTGCCAGCAGCTTACACTCCCCTAGCGGGAGGGCCGGAGTTGCGCAGTATTTT.

V is TRBV11-2 and J is TRBJ2-5; D perhaps matches TRBD1 (6 bases). This CDR3 has 16 residues. The germline gives CDR1 SGHAT, CDR2 FQNNGV. The germline V and J ends were trimmed by 5 bases and 1 base, with 17 bases remaining between them. CDR3 protein: CASSRTVQGSQETQYF. CDR3 sequence (DNA): TGTGCCAGCAGCCGAACTGTTCAGGGGTCCCAAGAGACCCAGTACTTC.